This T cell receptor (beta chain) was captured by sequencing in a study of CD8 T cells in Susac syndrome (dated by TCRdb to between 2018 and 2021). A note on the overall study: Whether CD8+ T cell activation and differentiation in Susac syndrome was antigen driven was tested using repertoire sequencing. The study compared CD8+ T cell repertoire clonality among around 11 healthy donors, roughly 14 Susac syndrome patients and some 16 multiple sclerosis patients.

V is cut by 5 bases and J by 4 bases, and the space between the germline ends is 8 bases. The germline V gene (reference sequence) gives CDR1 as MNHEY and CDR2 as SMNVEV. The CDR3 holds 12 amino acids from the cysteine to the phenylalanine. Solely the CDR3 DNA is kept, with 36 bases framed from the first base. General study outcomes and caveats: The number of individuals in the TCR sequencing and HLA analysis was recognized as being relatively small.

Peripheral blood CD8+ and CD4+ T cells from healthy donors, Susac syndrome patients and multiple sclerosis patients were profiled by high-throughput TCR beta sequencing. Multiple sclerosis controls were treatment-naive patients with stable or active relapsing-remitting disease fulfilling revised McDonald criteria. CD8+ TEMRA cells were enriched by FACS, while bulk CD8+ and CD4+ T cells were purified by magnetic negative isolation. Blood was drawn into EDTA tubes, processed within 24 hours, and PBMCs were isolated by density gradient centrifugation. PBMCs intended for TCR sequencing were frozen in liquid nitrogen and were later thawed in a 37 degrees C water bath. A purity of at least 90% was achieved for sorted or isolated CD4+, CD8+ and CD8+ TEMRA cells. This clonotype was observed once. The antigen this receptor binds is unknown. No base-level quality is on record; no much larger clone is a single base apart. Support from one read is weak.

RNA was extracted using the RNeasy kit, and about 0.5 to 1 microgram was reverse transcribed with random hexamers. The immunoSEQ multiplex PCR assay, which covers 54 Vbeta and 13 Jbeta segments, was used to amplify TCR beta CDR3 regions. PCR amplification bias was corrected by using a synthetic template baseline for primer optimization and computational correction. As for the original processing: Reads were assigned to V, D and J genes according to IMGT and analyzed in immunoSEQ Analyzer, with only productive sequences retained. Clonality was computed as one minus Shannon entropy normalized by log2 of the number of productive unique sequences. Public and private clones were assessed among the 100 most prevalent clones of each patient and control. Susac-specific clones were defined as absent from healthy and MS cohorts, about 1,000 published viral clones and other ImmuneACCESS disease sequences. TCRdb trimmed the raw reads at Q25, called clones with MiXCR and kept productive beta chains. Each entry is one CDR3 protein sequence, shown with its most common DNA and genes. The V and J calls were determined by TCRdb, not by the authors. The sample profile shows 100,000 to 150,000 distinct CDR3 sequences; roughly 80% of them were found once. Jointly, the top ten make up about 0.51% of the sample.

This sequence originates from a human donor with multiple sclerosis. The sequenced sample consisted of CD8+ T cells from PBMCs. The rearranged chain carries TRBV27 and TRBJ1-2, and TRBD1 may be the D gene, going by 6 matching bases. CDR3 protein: CASSPQGYGYTF. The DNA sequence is TGTGCCAGCAGTCCACAGGGCTATGGCTACACCTTC.